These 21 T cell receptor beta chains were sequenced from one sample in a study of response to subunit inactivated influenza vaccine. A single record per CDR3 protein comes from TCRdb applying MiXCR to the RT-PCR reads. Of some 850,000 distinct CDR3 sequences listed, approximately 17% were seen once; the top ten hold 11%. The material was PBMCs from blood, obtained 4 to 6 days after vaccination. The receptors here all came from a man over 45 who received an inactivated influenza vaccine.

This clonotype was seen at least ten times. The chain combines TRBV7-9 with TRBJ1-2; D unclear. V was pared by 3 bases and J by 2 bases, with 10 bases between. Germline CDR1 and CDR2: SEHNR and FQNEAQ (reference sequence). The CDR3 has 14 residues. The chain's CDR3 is CASSLADVNYGYTF. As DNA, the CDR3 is TGTGCCAGCAGCTTGGCTGACGTGAACTATGGCTACACCTTC.

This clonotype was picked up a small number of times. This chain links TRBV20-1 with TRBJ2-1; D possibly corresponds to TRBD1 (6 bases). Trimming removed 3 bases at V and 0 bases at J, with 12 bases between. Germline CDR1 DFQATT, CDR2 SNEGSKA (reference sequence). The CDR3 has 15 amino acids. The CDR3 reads CSARNRAGSYNEQFF. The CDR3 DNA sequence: TGCAGTGCTAGGAACAGGGCGGGCTCCTACAATGAGCAGTTCTTC.

CDR3 loop: CASSSNQGTVNEKLFF. CDR3 nucleotides: TGTGCCAGCAGTTCAAATCAGGGGACAGTTAATGAAAAACTGTTTTTT. This chain joins TRBV12-3 or TRBV12-4 and TRBJ1-4; 7 bases line up with TRBD1. V was pared by 4 bases and J by 4 bases, with 9 bases of the junction left unmatched. The CDR3 contains 16 residues.

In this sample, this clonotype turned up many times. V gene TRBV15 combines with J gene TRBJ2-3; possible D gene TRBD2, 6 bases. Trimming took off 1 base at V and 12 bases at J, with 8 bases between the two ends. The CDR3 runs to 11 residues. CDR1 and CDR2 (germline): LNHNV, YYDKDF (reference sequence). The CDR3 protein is CATSRAGAQYF. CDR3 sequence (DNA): TGTGCCACCAGCAGAGCGGGAGCTCAGTATTTT.

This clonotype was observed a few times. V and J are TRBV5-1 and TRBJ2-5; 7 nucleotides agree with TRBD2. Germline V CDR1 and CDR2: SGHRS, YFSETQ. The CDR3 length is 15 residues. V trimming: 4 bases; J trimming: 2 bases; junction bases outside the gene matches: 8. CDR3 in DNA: TGCGCCAGCAGCAGCGGGGACTACCTACAAGAGACCCAGTACTTC. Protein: CASSSGDYLQETQYF. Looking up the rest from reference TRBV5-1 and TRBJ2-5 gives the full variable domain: KAGVTQTPRYLIKTRGQQVTLSCSPISGHRSVSWYQQTPGQGLQFLFEYFSETQRNKGNFPGRFSGRQFSNSRSEMNVSTLELGDSALYLCASSSGDYLQETQYFGPGTRLLVL.

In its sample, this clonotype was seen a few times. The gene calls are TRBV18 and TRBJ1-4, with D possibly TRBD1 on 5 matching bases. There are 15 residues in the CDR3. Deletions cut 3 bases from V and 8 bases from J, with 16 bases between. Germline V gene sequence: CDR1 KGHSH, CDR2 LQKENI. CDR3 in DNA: TGTGCCAGCTCACCTCGGGACCGGCTAGGGGAAAAACTGTTTTTT. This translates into CASSPRDRLGEKLFF.

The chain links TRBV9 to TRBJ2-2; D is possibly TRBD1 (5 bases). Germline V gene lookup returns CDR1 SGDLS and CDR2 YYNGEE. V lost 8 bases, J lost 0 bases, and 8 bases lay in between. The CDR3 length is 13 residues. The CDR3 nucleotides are TGTGCCAGTGGGGCAACGAACACCGGGGAGCTGTTTTTT. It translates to CASGATNTGELFF.

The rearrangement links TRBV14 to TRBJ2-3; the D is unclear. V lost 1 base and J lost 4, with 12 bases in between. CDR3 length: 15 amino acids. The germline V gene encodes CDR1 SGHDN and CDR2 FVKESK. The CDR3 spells CASSQASRLADTQYF. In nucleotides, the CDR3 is TGTGCCAGCAGCCAAGCAAGTCGGTTGGCAGATACGCAGTATTTT.

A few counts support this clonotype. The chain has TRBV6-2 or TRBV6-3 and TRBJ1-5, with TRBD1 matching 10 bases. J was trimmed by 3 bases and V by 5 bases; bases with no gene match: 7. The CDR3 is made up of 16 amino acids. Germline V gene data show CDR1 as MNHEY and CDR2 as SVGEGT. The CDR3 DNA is TGTGCCAGCAGTCGACAGGGGGCCCTTGTCAATCAGCCCCAGCATTTT. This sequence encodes CASSRQGALVNQPQHF.

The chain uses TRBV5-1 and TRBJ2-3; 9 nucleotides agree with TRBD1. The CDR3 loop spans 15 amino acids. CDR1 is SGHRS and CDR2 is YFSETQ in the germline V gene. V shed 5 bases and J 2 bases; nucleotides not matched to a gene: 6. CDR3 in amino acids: CASRPDRGYTDTQYF. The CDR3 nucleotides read TGCGCCAGCAGACCGGACAGGGGATACACAGATACGCAGTATTTT.

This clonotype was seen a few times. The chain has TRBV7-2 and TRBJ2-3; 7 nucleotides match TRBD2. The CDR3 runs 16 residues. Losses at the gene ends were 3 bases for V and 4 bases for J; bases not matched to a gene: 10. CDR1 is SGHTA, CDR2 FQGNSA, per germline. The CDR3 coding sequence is TGTGCCAGCAGCTTCGGGCCTGGCGGGAGCCCAGATACGCAGTATTTT. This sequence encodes CASSFGPGGSPDTQYF. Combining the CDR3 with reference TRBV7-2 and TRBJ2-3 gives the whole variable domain GAGVSQSPSNKVTEKGKDVELRCDPISGHTALYWYRQSLGQGLEFLIYFQGNSAPDKSGLPSDRFSAERTGGSVSTLTIQRTQQEDSAVYLCASSFGPGGSPDTQYFGPGTRLTVL.

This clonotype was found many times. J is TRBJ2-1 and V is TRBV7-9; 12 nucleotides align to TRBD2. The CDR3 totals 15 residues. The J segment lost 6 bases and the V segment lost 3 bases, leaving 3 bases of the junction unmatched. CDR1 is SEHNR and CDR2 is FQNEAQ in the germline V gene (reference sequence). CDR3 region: CASSFTSGGLNEQFF. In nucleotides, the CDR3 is TGTGCCAGCAGCTTCACTAGCGGGGGGCTCAATGAGCAGTTCTTC.

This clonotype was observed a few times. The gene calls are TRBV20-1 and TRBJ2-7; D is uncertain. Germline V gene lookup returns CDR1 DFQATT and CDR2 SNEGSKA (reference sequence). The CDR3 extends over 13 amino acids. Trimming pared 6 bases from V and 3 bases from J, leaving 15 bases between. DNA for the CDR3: TGCAGTGCGCCAAGCCAGTTTGGCTACGAGCAGTACTTC. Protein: CSAPSQFGYEQYF.

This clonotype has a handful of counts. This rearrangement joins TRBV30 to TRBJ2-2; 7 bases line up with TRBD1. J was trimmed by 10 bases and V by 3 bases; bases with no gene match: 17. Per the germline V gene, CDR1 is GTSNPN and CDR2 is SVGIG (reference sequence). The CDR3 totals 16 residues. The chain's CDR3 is CAWSSPRDRHGEELFF. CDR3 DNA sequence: TGTGCCTGGAGCTCCCCTAGGGACAGACATGGAGAGGAGCTGTTTTTT.

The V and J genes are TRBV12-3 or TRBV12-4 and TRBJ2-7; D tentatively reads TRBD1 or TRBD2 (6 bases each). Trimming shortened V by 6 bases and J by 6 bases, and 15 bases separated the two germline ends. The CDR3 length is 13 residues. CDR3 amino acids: CASSPTGTGEQYF. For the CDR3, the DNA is TGTGCCAGCAGCCCAACAGGGACTGGCGAGCAGTACTTC.

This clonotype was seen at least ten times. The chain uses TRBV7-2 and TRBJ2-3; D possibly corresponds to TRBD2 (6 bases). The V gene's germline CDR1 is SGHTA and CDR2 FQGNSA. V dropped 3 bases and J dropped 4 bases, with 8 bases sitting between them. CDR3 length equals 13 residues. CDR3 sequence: CASSLTRPDTQYF. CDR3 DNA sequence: TGTGCCAGCAGCTTGACTAGACCAGATACGCAGTATTTT.

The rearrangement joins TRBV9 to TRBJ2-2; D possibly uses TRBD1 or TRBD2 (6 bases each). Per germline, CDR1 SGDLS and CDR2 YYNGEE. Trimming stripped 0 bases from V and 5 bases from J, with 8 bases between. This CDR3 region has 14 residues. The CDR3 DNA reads TGTGCCAGCAGCGTAGAAGGGGGGACCGGGGAGCTGTTTTTT. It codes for CASSVEGGTGELFF.

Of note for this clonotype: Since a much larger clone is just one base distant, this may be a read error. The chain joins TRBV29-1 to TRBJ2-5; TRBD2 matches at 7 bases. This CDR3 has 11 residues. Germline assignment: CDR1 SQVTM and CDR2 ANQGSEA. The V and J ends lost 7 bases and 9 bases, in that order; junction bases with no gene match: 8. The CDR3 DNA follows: TGCAGCGGGGGAGCGGGAACGTCCCAGTACTTC. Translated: CSGGAGTSQYF.

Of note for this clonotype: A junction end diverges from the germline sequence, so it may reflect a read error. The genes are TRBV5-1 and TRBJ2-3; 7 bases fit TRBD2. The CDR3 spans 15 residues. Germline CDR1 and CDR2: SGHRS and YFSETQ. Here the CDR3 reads CAGSLGPTSADTQYF. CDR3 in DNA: TGCGCCGGCAGCTTGGGCCCCACTAGCGCAGATACGCAGTATTTT.

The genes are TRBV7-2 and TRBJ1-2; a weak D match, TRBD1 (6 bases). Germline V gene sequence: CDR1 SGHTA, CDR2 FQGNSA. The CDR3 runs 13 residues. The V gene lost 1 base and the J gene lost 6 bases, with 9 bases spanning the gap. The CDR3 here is CASSLGGRDGYTF. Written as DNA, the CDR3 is TGTGCCAGCAGCTTAGGGGGGCGGGATGGCTACACCTTC.

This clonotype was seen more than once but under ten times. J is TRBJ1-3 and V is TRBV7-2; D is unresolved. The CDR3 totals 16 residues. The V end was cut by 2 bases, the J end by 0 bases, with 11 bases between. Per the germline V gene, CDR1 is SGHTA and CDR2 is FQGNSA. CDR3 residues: CASSLRYGTSGNTIYF. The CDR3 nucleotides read TGTGCCAGCAGCTTACGGTACGGAACCTCTGGAAACACCATATATTTT.